Shown below are 18 T cell receptor beta chains from a single sample sequenced in a study of T cell clonotyping in hematopoietic cell transplantation. This table comes from immunoSEQ multiplex PCR, and its TCRdb copy is limited to in-frame clones, with some not included. The repertoire includes approximately 75,000 clones, about 93% of them detected once, and roughly 1.7% sits in the top ten. Sequenced input: peripheral blood mononuclear cells. The source of these receptors is a man in his forties or fifties in good health. Some clones in this sample may be carry-over from other donors' samples.

The V gene is TRBV6-6, the J gene TRBJ2-7; 9 bases fit TRBD2. V was pared by 2 bases and J by 6 bases, with 8 bases of the junction left unmatched. The CDR3 loop spans 15 amino acids. Germline values: CDR1 MNHNY, CDR2 SVGAGI (reference sequence). The CDR3 DNA follows: TGTGCCAGCAGTTACGAGTCTAGCGGGAAATCCGAGCAGTACTTC. It codes for CASSYESSGKSEQYF.

The gene calls are TRBV6-5 and TRBJ2-7, with TRBD2 as a possible D gene (5 bases). Trimming removed 0 bases at V and 0 bases at J, with 9 bases between. CDR1 and CDR2 (germline): MNHEY, SVGAGI. There are 15 residues in the CDR3. The DNA for the CDR3 is TGTGCCAGCAGTTACTCGGGAGACCCCTCCTACGAGCAGTACTTC. Translating it yields CASSYSGDPSYEQYF.

This rearrangement joins TRBV6-6 to TRBJ1-5, with TRBD1 identical over 7 bases. This CDR3 is 13 amino acids long. The V gene end was trimmed by 2 bases and the J gene end by 6 bases; junction bases not matched to a gene: 1. From germline, CDR1 is MNHNY and CDR2 SVGAGI (reference sequence). CDR3 in amino acids: CASSYEGAQPQHF. In DNA, the CDR3 is TGTGCCAGCAGTTACGAGGGGGCTCAGCCCCAGCATTTT.

V and J are TRBV15 and TRBJ2-5; D is undetermined. The CDR3 runs to 16 residues. The germline CDR1 and CDR2 sequences are LNHNV and YYDKDF (reference sequence). Trimming stripped 1 base from V and 1 base from J, with 13 bases between. The CDR3 DNA reads TGTGCCACCAGCAGAGTGAAGCAGACCCCCCAAGAGACCCAGTACTTC. Encoded protein: CATSRVKQTPQETQYF. Using reference TRBV15 and TRBJ2-5 for the parts outside the CDR3, the full variable domain is DAMVIQNPRYQVTQFGKPVTLSCSQTLNHNVMYWYQQKSSQAPKLLFHYYDKDFNNEADTPDNFQSRRPNTSFCFLDIRSPGLGDTAMYLCATSRVKQTPQETQYFGPGTRLLVL.

The rearrangement joins TRBV6-1 to TRBJ2-2; 10 bases are a match to TRBD2. The CDR3 contains 13 residues. Germline assignment: CDR1 MNHNS and CDR2 SASEGT. The CDR3 loop reads CATDLAGDGELFF. The CDR3, as DNA: TGTGCAACAGACCTAGCGGGGGACGGGGAGCTGTTTTTT.

The chain recombines TRBV25-1 with TRBJ1-2; D ambiguous. Trimming cost V 6 bases and J 0 bases, with 8 bases left between them. The CDR3 spans 13 residues. Germline-derived CDR1 and CDR2 are MGHDK and SYGVNS. The DNA for the CDR3 is TGTGCCAGCAGGAGGGAATCTAACTATGGCTACACCTTC. This translates into CASRRESNYGYTF.

V usage is TRBV5-4 and J usage is TRBJ1-2; 11 bases map to TRBD1. CDR3 size: 16 residues. V lost 2 bases, J lost 1 base, and 4 bases stayed unmatched. Per germline, CDR1 SGHNT and CDR2 YYREEE (reference sequence). The CDR3 is CASSFGQGADNYGYTF. The CDR3 nucleotides read TGTGCCAGCAGCTTCGGACAGGGGGCGGATAACTATGGCTACACCTTC.

This rearrangement joins TRBV6-6 to TRBJ1-2; a weak D match, TRBD1 (6 bases). The CDR3 spans 14 residues. Germline CDR1 and CDR2: MNHNY and SVGAGI (reference sequence). V lost 5 bases and J lost 8, with 18 bases in between. As DNA, the CDR3 is TGTGCCAGCAGTCAATCTACAGGGTCGGGCGGCTACACCTTC. This translates into CASSQSTGSGGYTF.

This sequence joins TRBV19 and TRBJ2-6; D possibly corresponds to TRBD1 (6 bases). In germline, CDR1 is LNHDA, CDR2 SQIVND (reference sequence). Trimming cost V 4 bases and J 5 bases, with 15 bases left between them. The CDR3 extends over 16 amino acids. The chain's CDR3 is CASSTRTDHRANVLTF. CDR3 DNA: TGTGCCAGTAGTACCCGGACAGATCATCGGGCCAACGTCCTGACTTTC.

This chain connects TRBV4-1 to TRBJ1-1; 9 bases map to TRBD1. CDR3 length equals 14 residues. The ends lost 2 bases at V and 5 bases at J; junction bases unmatched: 3. Looked up from germline, CDR1 is MGHRA and CDR2 is YSYEKL. In DNA, the CDR3 is TGCGCCAGCAGCCAAAGAGGGACAGGGACTGAAGCTTTCTTT. Protein product: CASSQRGTGTEAFF.

The chain couples TRBV6-1 to TRBJ1-1, with D unresolved. V was cut by 6 bases and J by 5 bases, with 16 bases left in between. The length of the CDR3 is 14 residues. Germline assignment: CDR1 MNHNS and CDR2 SASEGT. The CDR3 region is CASSPGGWGTEAFF. Written as DNA, the CDR3 is TGTGCCAGCAGCCCCGGAGGGTGGGGTACTGAAGCTTTCTTT.

The V gene is TRBV19, the J gene TRBJ2-7; the D call may be TRBD1 or TRBD2 (5 bases each). Looked up from germline, CDR1 is LNHDA and CDR2 is SQIVND (reference sequence). CDR3 length: 14 residues. V shed 3 bases and J shed 3 bases, with 12 bases lying between them. CDR3 DNA sequence: TGTGCCAGTAGTATTCCCGGGGCTAGCTACGAGCAGTACTTC. It codes for CASSIPGASYEQYF. Together with reference TRBV19 and TRBJ2-7, the CDR3 gives the full variable domain: DGGITQSPKYLFRKEGQNVTLSCEQNLNHDAMYWYRQDPGQGLRLIYYSQIVNDFQKGDIAEGYSVSREKKESFPLTVTSAQKNPTAFYLCASSIPGASYEQYFGPGTRLTVT.

The chain recombines TRBV7-8 with TRBJ1-2, with TRBD1 identical over 8 bases. V lost 5 bases and J lost 6; bases outside the gene matches: 5. Germline CDR1 and CDR2: SGHVS and FQNEAQ. The CDR3 has 13 residues. In DNA, the CDR3 is TGTGCCAGCAGCCCTCAGGGGGCAAATGGCTACACCTTC. Translating it yields CASSPQGANGYTF.

The chain is built from TRBV6-5 and TRBJ2-7; tentative D call: TRBD1 (6 bases). CDR1 is MNHEY, CDR2 SVGAGI, per germline. V gave up 4 bases and J gave up 4 bases, with 14 bases separating them. This CDR3 is 14 amino acids long. The chain's CDR3 is CASSFSEDSYEQYF. The CDR3 nucleotides are TGTGCCAGCAGTTTCAGCGAGGACAGTTACGAGCAGTACTTC.

The chain couples TRBV28 to TRBJ1-4; 9 bases match TRBD1. The V gene's germline CDR1 is MDHEN and CDR2 SYDVKM. This CDR3 has 17 residues. The junction had 11 bases not matched to a gene; V was cut back by 1 base and J by 8 bases. The CDR3 spells CASSLYGPGQGPEKLFF. CDR3 DNA: TGTGCCAGCAGTTTATACGGCCCGGGACAGGGCCCAGAAAAACTGTTTTTT. The full variable domain, rest sourced from reference TRBV28 and TRBJ1-4, is DVKVTQSSRYLVKRTGEKVFLECVQDMDHENMFWYRQDPGLGLRLIYFSYDVKMKEKGDIPEGYSVSREKKERFSLILESASTNQTSMYLCASSLYGPGQGPEKLFFGSGTQLSVL.

This sequence joins TRBV6-6 and TRBJ2-3; 9 bases line up with TRBD1. This CDR3 comprises 14 residues. CDR1 is MNHNY and CDR2 is SVGAGI in the germline V gene (reference sequence). Trimming removed 5 bases from V and 3 bases from J; junction bases left unmatched: 3. CDR3 sequence (DNA): TGTGCCAGCAGTACCGGGACAGGGACAGATACGCAGTATTTT. It codes for CASSTGTGTDTQYF.

This chain connects TRBV7-9 to TRBJ1-2; D is perhaps TRBD1 (6 bases). The CDR3 is made up of 16 amino acids. In germline, CDR1 is SEHNR, CDR2 FQNEAQ (reference sequence). V was shortened by 6 bases and J by 2 bases, with 19 bases between the two germline ends. CDR3 loop: CASRESGQNYNYGYTF. The CDR3 DNA reads TGTGCCAGCAGGGAGAGCGGACAGAACTACAACTATGGCTACACCTTC.

The genes are TRBV6-1 and TRBJ2-1; a possible D gene is TRBD2 (5 bases). The CDR3 consists of 13 residues. V was cut by 4 bases and J by 6 bases, with 10 bases left in between. Looked up from germline, CDR1 is MNHNS and CDR2 is SASEGT. The CDR3 sequence: CASSGRTTNEQFF. The CDR3 bases are TGTGCCAGCAGTGGGAGGACCACCAATGAGCAGTTCTTC.